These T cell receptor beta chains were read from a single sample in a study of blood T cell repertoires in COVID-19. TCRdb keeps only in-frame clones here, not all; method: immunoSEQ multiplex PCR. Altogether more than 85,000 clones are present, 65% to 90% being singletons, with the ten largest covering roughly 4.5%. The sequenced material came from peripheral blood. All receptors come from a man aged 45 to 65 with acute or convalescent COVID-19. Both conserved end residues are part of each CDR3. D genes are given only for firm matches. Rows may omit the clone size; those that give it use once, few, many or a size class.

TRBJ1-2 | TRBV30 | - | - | TGTGCCTGGAGTGTATCAGGTATCCGAGGCTACACCTTC | CAWSVSGIRGYTF
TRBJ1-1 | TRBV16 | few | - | TGTGCCAGCAGCCAACAAATCGAGGGCACCTATGAAGCTTTCTTT | CASSQQIEGTYEAFF
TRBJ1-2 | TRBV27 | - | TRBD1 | TGTGCCAGCAGTGACCTGTTGCGACAGGGGTCTCGCTATGGCTACACCTTC | CASSDLLRQGSRYGYTF
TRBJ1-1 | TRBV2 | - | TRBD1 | TGTGCCAGCACCGAGGGGGCGGCTGAAGCTTTCTTT | CASTEGAAEAFF
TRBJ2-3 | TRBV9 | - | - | TGTGCCAGCAGCGCCCTTAAAGATACGCAGTATTTT | CASSALKDTQYF
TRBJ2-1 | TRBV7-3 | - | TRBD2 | TGTGCCAGCAGCCTACTAGCGGGAGGGTCGGGGGAGCAGTTCTTC | CASSLLAGGSGEQFF
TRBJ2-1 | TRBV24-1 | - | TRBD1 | TGTGCCACCGACCGAGGGGGCGCCTCCTACAATGAGCAGTTCTTC | CATDRGGASYNEQFF
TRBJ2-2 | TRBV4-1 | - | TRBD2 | TGCGCCAGCAGCCACGGGGAGCGGGAGGTCTGGGCCGGGGAGCTGTTTTTT | CASSHGEREVWAGELFF
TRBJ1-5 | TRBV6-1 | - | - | TGTGCCAGCAGTGAGAGGGCGTTCAATCAGCCCCAGCATTTT | CASSERAFNQPQHF
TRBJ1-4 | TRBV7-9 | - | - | TGTGCCAGCAGCTCGGACAGATCTAATGAAAAACTGTTTTTT | CASSSDRSNEKLFF
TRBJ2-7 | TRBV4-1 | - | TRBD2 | TGCGCCAGCAGCGCCGGGACTAGCAGTTACGAGCAGTACTTC | CASSAGTSSYEQYF
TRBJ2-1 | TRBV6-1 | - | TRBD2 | TGTGCCAGTTCTACTAGCGGCTACAATGAGCAGTTCTTC | CASSTSGYNEQFF
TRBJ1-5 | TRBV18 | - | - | TGTGCCAGCTCACCACTGGGCGGGTATGGCGGCAATCAGCCCCAGCATTTT | CASSPLGGYGGNQPQHF
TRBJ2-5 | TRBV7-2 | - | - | TGTGCCAGCAGCCCTGGGCTCGGACTGGGAGAGACCCAGTACTTC | CASSPGLGLGETQYF
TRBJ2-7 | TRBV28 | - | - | TGTGCCAGCACCACCGACCCGACAGGTGCCTACGAGCAGTACTTC | CASTTDPTGAYEQYF
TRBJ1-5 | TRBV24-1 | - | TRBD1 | TGTGCCACCAGTGATTCCTCGGCAGGGGGATCCGGCAATCAGCCCCAGCATTTT | CATSDSSAGGSGNQPQHF
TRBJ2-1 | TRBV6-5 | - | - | TGTGCCAGCACCCGAGGGACCTACAATGAGCAGTTCTTC | CASTRGTYNEQFF
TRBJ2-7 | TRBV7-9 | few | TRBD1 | TGTGCCAGCAGGTCCGGGACAGGGGGCGAGCAGTACTTC | CASRSGTGGEQYF
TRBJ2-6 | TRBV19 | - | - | TGTGCCAGTAGCTCGGGTCGGGCTGGGGCCAACGTCCTGACTTTC | CASSSGRAGANVLTF
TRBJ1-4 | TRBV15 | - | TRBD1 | TGTGCCACCAGCAGAGGACAGGGGAGTAAGGAAAAACTGTTTTTT | CATSRGQGSKEKLFF